This is a list of T cell receptor beta chains from one sample in a study of cytomegalovirus exposure and HLA in healthy donors. Data came from immunoSEQ multiplex PCR; TCRdb stores just in-frame clones and leaves some out. The sample shows about 110,000 clones, about 78% of them seen only once. Sequenced input: PBMCs. Source of these receptors: a woman in her thirties or forties in good health and CMV-seropositive. Both conserved end residues are part of each CDR3. A D gene is named only where the DNA matches it firmly. Some rows mark clone size as missing; the rest say once, few, many or name a class of expanded clone.

J: TRBJ1-1
V: TRBV5-6
D: NA
size: NA
length: 13
DNA: TGTGCCAGCAGCCGGACAGAAGGCACTGAAGCTTTCTTT
CDR3: CASSRTEGTEAFF

J: TRBJ1-3
V: TRBV4-3
D: NA
size: once
length: 16
DNA: TGCGCCAGCAGCACCCAAACAGAATTCTCTGGAAACACCATATATTTT
CDR3: CASSTQTEFSGNTIYF

J: TRBJ2-5
V: TRBV7-7
D: TRBD1
size: NA
length: 15
DNA: TGTGCCAGCAGCTCGATACAGGGGGTGGGGGAGACCCAGTACTTC
CDR3: CASSSIQGVGETQYF

J: TRBJ1-4
V: TRBV9
D: NA
size: NA
length: 15
DNA: TGTGCCAGCAGCCCGGGGGGGCCTCATAATGAAAAACTGTTTTTT
CDR3: CASSPGGPHNEKLFF

J: TRBJ1-1
V: TRBV19
D: TRBD1
size: few
length: 13
DNA: TGTGCCAGTAGTATAGGACAGGGCACTGAAGCTTTCTTT
CDR3: CASSIGQGTEAFF

J: TRBJ2-7
V: TRBV12-5
D: TRBD1
size: NA
length: 16
DNA: TGTGCTAGTGGTTTGGGGACAGGAAGGCCCATCTACGAGCAGTACTTC
CDR3: CASGLGTGRPIYEQYF

J: TRBJ2-5
V: TRBV5-1
D: NA
size: NA
length: 14
DNA: TGCGCCAGCAGCATAAACAGCATGCCAGAGACCCAGTACTTC
CDR3: CASSINSMPETQYF

J: TRBJ1-1
V: TRBV30
D: TRBD1
size: NA
length: 14
DNA: TGTGCCTGGACCATGGGACAGGGGAACACTGAAGCTTTCTTT
CDR3: CAWTMGQGNTEAFF

J: TRBJ1-1
V: TRBV6-5
D: TRBD1
size: NA
length: 15
DNA: TGTGCCAGCACTTCCTCGAGGGGGCGCGAGACTGAAGCTTTCTTT
CDR3: CASTSSRGRETEAFF

J: TRBJ2-2
V: TRBV5-4
D: TRBD2
size: NA
length: 17
DNA: TGTGCCAGCAGCTCAGGACTAGCGGGGACAGCTACCGGGGAGCTGTTTTTT
CDR3: CASSSGLAGTATGELFF